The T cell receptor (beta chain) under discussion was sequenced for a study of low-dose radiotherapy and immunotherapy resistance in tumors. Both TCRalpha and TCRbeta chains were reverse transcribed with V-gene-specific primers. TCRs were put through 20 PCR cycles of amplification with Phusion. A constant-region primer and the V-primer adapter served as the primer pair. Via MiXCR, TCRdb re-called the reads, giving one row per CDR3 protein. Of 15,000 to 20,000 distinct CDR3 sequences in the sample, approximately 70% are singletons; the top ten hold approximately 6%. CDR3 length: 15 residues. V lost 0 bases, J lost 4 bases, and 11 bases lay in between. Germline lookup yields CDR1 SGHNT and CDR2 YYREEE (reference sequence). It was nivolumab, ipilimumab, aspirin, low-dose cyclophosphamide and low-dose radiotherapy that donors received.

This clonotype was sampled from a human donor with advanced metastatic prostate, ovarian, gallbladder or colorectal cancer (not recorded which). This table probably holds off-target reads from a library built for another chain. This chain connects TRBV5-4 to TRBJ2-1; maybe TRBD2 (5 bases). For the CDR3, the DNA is TGTGCCAGCAGCTTGGCGGGAAGCTCATACAATGAGCAGTTCTTC. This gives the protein CASSLAGSSYNEQFF.